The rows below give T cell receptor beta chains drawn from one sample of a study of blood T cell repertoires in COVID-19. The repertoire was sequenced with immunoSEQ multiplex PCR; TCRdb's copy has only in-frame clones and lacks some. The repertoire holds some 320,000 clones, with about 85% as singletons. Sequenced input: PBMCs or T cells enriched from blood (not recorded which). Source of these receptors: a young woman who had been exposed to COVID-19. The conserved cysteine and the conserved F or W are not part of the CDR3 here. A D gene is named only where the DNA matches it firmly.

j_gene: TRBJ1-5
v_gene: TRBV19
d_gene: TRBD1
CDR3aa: ASSVGTGGNQPQH

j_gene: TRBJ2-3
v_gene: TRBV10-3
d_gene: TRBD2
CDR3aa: AISDSRGGADTQY

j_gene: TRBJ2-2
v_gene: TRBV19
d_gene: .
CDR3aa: ASSTNSPTGELF

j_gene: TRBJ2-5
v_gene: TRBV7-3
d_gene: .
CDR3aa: ASSLTAAPGETQY

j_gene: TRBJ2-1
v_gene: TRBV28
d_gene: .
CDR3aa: ASSLSVSQMEF

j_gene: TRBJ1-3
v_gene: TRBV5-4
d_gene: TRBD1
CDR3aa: ASSQDRANTIY

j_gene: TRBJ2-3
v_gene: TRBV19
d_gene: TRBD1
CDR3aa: ASSLDRVGTDTQY

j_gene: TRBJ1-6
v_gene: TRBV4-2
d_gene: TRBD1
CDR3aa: ASGQGFDNSPLH

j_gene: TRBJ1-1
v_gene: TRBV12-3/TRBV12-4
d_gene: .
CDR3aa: ASSPRGNTEAF

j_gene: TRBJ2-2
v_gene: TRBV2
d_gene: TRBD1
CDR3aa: ASSEQGAPFNGELF

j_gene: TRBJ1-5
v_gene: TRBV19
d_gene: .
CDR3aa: ASEDRPGQPQH

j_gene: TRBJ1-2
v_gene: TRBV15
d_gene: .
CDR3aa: ATSRGRGSENYGYT

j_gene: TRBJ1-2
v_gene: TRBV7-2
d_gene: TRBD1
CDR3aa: ASSSPTGMLGYT

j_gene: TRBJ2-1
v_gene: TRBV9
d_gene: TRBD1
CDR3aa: ASSVAGQGANEQF

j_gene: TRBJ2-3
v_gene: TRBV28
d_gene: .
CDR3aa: ASSLSPKEFTDTQY

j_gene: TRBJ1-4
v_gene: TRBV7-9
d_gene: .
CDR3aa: ASSSEGRVNYEKLF

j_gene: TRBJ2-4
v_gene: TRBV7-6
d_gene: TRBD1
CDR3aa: ASSFKVGQGVKNIQY

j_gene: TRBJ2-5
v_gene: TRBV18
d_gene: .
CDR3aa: ASSPEQETQY

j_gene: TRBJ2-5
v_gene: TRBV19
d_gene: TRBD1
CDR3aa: ASSETGVEETQY

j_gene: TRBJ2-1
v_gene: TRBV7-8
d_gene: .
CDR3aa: ASTTPSSYNEQF

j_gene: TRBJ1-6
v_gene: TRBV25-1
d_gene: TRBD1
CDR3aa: ASGQGGTSPLH

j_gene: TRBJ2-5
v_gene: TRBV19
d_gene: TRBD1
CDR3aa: ASSDIIGTAQETQY